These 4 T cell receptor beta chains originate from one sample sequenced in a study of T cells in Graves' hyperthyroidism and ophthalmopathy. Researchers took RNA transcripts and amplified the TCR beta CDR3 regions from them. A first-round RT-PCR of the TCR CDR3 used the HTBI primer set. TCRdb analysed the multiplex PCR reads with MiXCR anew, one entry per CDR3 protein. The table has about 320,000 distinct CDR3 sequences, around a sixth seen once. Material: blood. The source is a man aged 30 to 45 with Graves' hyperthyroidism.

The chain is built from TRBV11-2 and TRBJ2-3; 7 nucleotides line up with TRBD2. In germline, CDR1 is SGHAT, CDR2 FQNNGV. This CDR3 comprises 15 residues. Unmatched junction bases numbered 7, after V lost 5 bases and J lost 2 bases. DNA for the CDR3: TGTGCCAGCAGCCCTGCGGGGGTTAACACAGATACGCAGTATTTT. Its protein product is CASSPAGVNTDTQYF.

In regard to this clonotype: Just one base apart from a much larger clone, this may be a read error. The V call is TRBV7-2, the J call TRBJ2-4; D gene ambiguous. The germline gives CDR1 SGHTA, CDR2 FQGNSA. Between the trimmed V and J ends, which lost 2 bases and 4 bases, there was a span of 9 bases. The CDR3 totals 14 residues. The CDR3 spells CASSLSDTKNIQYF. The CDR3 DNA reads TGTGCCAGCAGCTTATCCGACACTAAAAACATTCAGTACTTC.

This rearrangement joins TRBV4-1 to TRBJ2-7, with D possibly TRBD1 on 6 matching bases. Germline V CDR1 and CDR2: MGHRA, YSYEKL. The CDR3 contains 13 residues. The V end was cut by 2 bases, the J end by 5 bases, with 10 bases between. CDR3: CASSQKYRDEQYF. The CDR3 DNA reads TGCGCCAGCAGCCAAAAGTACAGGGACGAGCAGTACTTC.

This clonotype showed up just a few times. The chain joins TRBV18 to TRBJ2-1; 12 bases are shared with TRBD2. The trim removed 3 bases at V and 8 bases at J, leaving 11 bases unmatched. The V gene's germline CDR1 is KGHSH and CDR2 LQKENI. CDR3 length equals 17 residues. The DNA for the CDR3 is TGTGCCAGCTCACCCGGGACGACTAGCGGGAGACATTATGAGCAGTTCTTC. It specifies CASSPGTTSGRHYEQFF.